This TCR beta chain was sequenced in a study of identical twins. MiXCR, applied by TCRdb to the 5' RACE reads, yields one record per CDR3 protein. The sample has some 300,000 distinct CDR3 sequences, roughly 12% seen once. This clonotype was found a few times. Mismatch with germline at one junction end may stem from a read error. These same records also appear under a second study, on yellow fever vaccine responses in identical twins.

The receptor was derived from a woman aged 18 to 35 in good health. The sequenced material came from CD8+ T cells sorted from blood.

DNA of the CDR3: TGTGCCACCAGTGATAGGACTAGCGGGGGGGCCGGGGACTTC. Encoded protein: CATSDRTSGGAGDF. V gene TRBV24-1 combines with J gene TRBJ2-5; 15 bases align to TRBD2. From germline, CDR1 is KGHDR and CDR2 SFDVKD. The CDR3 runs to 14 residues.